This TCR beta chain was captured in a study of cytomegalovirus exposure and HLA in healthy donors. Study as a whole: A later analysis reported the 100 to 150 validation repertoires used the same platform as the approximately 660 first-cohort repertoires.

Sequencing used immunoSEQ multiplex PCR; TCRdb keeps in-frame clones, though not all of them. The repertoire holds some 73,000 clones, with roughly 89% as singletons. Study-level results: A later analysis found first-cohort TCR clusters tended to co-occur in the 90 to 150 validation repertoires. Among TCR beta chains, those listed as cytomegalovirus-associated numbered around 180.

For this clone: Its target is not known.

The sample comprised PBMCs. The receptor was isolated from a woman younger than 30 in good health and CMV-seropositive.

The CDR3 DNA is TGTGCCAGCAGCTTGGAATCATGGGGCAAAGATACGCAGTATTTT. It codes for CASSLESWGKDTQYF. The J gene is TRBJ2-3, the V gene TRBV5-6; possibly TRBD1 for D (5 bases). This CDR3 has 15 residues. Germline CDR1 SGHDT, CDR2 YYEEEE. Trimming took off 0 bases at V and 5 bases at J, with 13 bases between the two ends.